What follows are 28 T cell receptor beta chains derived from one specimen sequenced in a study of human T cells and chemical hapten exposure (dated by TCRdb to the early 2020s). The time point label, read with the paper, signifies: patch test 1, 2 weeks after DPC sensitization. Per the publication, the treatment or condition label means: therapeutic diphenylcyclopropenone sensitization with weekly scalp DPC. Libraries were built with RACE. Sequencer: NextSeq 500. The public reads were run again by TCRdb, first through fastp at Q25 and then through MiXCR, and only productive beta chains were kept. Each entry merges the rows of one CDR3 protein and shows their most common DNA and genes. Present in this sample are roughly 180,000 distinct CDR3 sequences, under 25% of which were seen just once. In total, the top ten clones hold approximately 6.4% of the sample. Sequencing used whole blood, obtained in connection with sensitization to the hapten diphenylcyclopropenone (DPC). All receptors derive from a woman between 50 and 59 years old with alopecia areata. Some clones in this sample may be carry-over from other donors' samples.

The gene calls are TRBV29-1 and TRBJ2-1; no clear D. This CDR3 region has 14 residues. Germline-derived CDR1 and CDR2 are SQVTM and ANQGSEA. Trimming shortened V by 4 bases and J by 5 bases, and 15 bases separated the two germline ends. CDR3 nucleotide sequence: TGCAGCGTTGCACCAAAACTCAGGAACAATGAGCAGTTCTTC. This gives the protein CSVAPKLRNNEQFF.

This clonotype was counted a few times. The chain has TRBV29-1 and TRBJ1-2, with a weak D call TRBD1 (6 bases). Germline V gene sequence: CDR1 SQVTM, CDR2 ANQGSEA. V was clipped by 2 bases and J by 0 bases, with 13 bases between them. CDR3 length: 15 residues. CDR3 in DNA: TGCAGCGTTGAATTCCGGGACACCACTAACTATGGCTACACCTTC. Encoded protein: CSVEFRDTTNYGYTF.

The chain has TRBV7-2 and TRBJ1-2; 7 positions agree with TRBD1. J gave up 5 bases and V 5 bases, and 8 bases lay outside the gene matches. The CDR3 contains 14 residues. CDR1 SGHTA and CDR2 FQGNSA come from the germline V gene. The CDR3 is CASSDGTAQYGYTF. The CDR3 region has the DNA TGTGCCAGCAGCGACGGGACAGCTCAATATGGCTACACCTTC.

The chain couples TRBV10-3 to TRBJ2-5; 7 nucleotides match TRBD1. The CDR3 contains 16 residues. V was clipped by 0 bases and J by 2 bases; unmatched bases: 6. The germline V gene has CDR1 ENHRY and CDR2 SYGVKD. The CDR3 sequence: CAISESLGQPQETQYF. The CDR3 region has the DNA TGTGCCATCAGTGAGTCATTGGGACAGCCGCAAGAGACCCAGTACTTC.

There are a few counts of this clonotype. V gene TRBV10-2 combines with J gene TRBJ1-4, with D possibly being TRBD1 (6 bases). The CDR3 sequence is 11 residues long. V lost 11 bases, J lost 12 bases, and 16 bases lay in between. Germline V gene sequence: CDR1 WSHSY, CDR2 SAAADI. In DNA form, the CDR3 reads TGCGCCTCAGCTCGGGGGCAAGAACTGTTTTTT. This encodes CASARGQELFF.

This clonotype has more than one count but fewer than ten. The chain is built from TRBV20-1 and TRBJ1-2, with 10 bases fitting TRBD1. The trim removed 6 bases at V and 6 bases at J, leaving 10 bases unmatched. Germline-derived CDR1 and CDR2 are DFQATT and SNEGSKA (reference sequence). The CDR3 extends over 14 amino acids. The CDR3 region has the DNA TGCAGTGCAAGAACGGGACAGGGGCTCGATGGCTACACCTTC. It translates to CSARTGQGLDGYTF.

The genes are TRBV5-6 and TRBJ2-7; D perhaps matches TRBD1 (6 bases). V dropped 2 bases and J dropped 6 bases, with 15 bases sitting between them. This CDR3 region has 14 residues. The germline gives CDR1 SGHDT, CDR2 YYEEEE. CDR3 sequence: CASSLSPPTGEQYF. DNA of the CDR3: TGTGCCAGCAGCTTAAGTCCACCGACAGGCGAGCAGTACTTC.

This clonotype is medium-sized by share. The genes are TRBV9 and TRBJ2-1; the match to TRBD2 covers 9 bases. Unmatched junction bases numbered 12, after V lost 0 bases and J lost 8 bases. Germline V gene sequence: CDR1 SGDLS, CDR2 YYNGEE. This CDR3 has 17 amino acids. This chain's CDR3 is CASSVEGVSGRIDEQFF. Here the CDR3 DNA reads TGTGCCAGCAGCGTAGAGGGTGTGAGCGGGAGGATCGATGAGCAGTTCTTC.

This clonotype occurred a few times. The chain uses TRBV2 and TRBJ1-1, with D maybe TRBD1 (5 bases). Germline CDR1 SNHLY, CDR2 FYNNEI. The CDR3 runs 14 residues. V was clipped by 6 bases and J by 11 bases, with 22 bases between them. The CDR3 nucleotides are TGTGCCAGCAGAGTTGGGGCAGCCGAATCGAGGGCTTTCTTT. As protein: CASRVGAAESRAFF.

This clonotype was recorded a few times. The chain joins TRBV7-9 to TRBJ2-7; either TRBD1 or TRBD2 may fit D (5 bases each). This CDR3 region has 14 residues. Trimming shortened V by 5 bases and J by 0 bases, and 11 bases separated the two germline ends. CDR1 and CDR2 from the germline V gene are SEHNR and FQNEAQ (reference sequence). CDR3 amino acids: CASSRDALSYEQYF. CDR3 coding DNA: TGTGCCAGCAGCCGGGACGCCCTCTCCTACGAGCAGTACTTC.

The table lists this clonotype with a few counts. The rearrangement uses TRBV14 and TRBJ1-2, with a weak D call TRBD1 (6 bases). Trimming stripped 5 bases from V and 1 base from J, with 8 bases between. In germline, CDR1 is SGHDN, CDR2 FVKESK. This CDR3 has 13 amino acids. DNA for the CDR3: TGTGCCAGCAGCAGGGACAATAACTATGGCTACACCTTC. As protein: CASSRDNNYGYTF.

This clonotype has more than one count but fewer than ten. The chain has TRBV5-1 and TRBJ2-5; tentatively, D is TRBD1 or TRBD2 (5 bases each). The CDR3 sequence is 11 residues long. The V and J ends lost 7 bases and 4 bases respectively, with 8 bases between them. Germline loops: CDR1 SGHRS, CDR2 YFSETQ. As DNA, the CDR3 is TGCGCCAGCTCGAGGGGAGAGACCCAGTACTTC. Translating it yields CASSRGETQYF.

This chain joins TRBV7-2 and TRBJ2-3; tentatively, D is TRBD2 (5 bases). Germline V CDR1 and CDR2: SGHTA, FQGNSA. The CDR3 totals 15 residues. V was pared by 3 bases and J by 1 base, with 11 bases between. In nucleotides, the CDR3 is TGTGCCAGCAGCTTGCTAGCAGCAGGCACAGATACGCAGTATTTT. Translated: CASSLLAAGTDTQYF.

This clonotype was detected a few times. V usage is TRBV29-1 and J usage is TRBJ2-3; tentative D call: TRBD2 (5 bases). Trimming removed 7 bases at V and 4 bases at J, with 15 bases between. The germline V gene has CDR1 SQVTM and CDR2 ANQGSEA. The CDR3 runs to 13 residues. The CDR3 nucleotides are TGCAGCGCCATCGGGAATGGTGCAGATACGCAGTATTTT. As protein: CSAIGNGADTQYF.

This chain joins TRBV7-3 and TRBJ2-3, with D tentatively TRBD2 (5 bases). The CDR3 is 15 amino acids. Germline V gene data show CDR1 as SGHTA and CDR2 as FQGTGA. V lost 2 bases and J lost 6, with 15 bases in between. The CDR3 here is CASSLALGVGDTQYF. The CDR3 coding sequence is TGTGCCAGCAGCTTAGCGTTGGGAGTCGGGGATACGCAGTATTTT.

This clonotype was counted only a few times. This chain joins TRBV2 and TRBJ1-2, with D unclear. From germline, CDR1 is SNHLY and CDR2 FYNNEI. The CDR3 sequence is 14 residues long. V was clipped by 3 bases and J by 3 bases, with 11 bases between them. The CDR3 protein is CASSDRAWDYGYTF. DNA for the CDR3: TGTGCCAGCAGTGACCGGGCTTGGGACTATGGCTACACCTTC.

This clonotype was recorded many times. The chain recombines TRBV29-1 with TRBJ1-2; no firm D call. V was cut by 2 bases and J by 1 base, with 8 bases left in between. The germline V gene encodes CDR1 SQVTM and CDR2 ANQGSEA. CDR3 length: 13 residues. The DNA of the CDR3 is TGCAGCGTTGAAAAGGAGATTAACTATGGCTACACCTTC. Protein: CSVEKEINYGYTF.

This clonotype was recorded a few times. CDR3 coding DNA: TGTGCCACCAGCCTGCACACAGGGAGCTCTGGAAACACCATATATTTT. Amino acids: CATSLHTGSSGNTIYF. The chain links TRBV15 to TRBJ1-3; D possibly corresponds to TRBD1 (6 bases). The CDR3 sequence is 16 residues long. Germline values: CDR1 LNHNV, CDR2 YYDKDF (reference sequence). The V gene lost 5 bases and the J gene lost 0 bases, with 14 bases spanning the gap. Full variable domain (rest looked up from reference TRBV15 and TRBJ1-3): DAMVIQNPRYQVTQFGKPVTLSCSQTLNHNVMYWYQQKSSQAPKLLFHYYDKDFNNEADTPDNFQSRRPNTSFCFLDIRSPGLGDTAMYLCATSLHTGSSGNTIYFGEGSWLTVV.

This clonotype has a count of ten or more. The V and J genes are TRBV7-9 and TRBJ2-7; possibly TRBD1 for D (6 bases). The CDR3 sequence is 14 residues long. Trimming removed 5 bases at V and 2 bases at J, with 13 bases between. CDR1 and CDR2 (germline): SEHNR, FQNEAQ (reference sequence). The CDR3 nucleotides read TGTGCCAGCAGCCACGGGGACAAAGCCTACGAGCAGTACTTC. It yields the protein CASSHGDKAYEQYF.

This chain links TRBV3-1 with TRBJ2-2; the D is unclear. V lost 4 bases to trimming and J lost 5 bases, with 8 bases between them. The CDR3 is 13 amino acids. CDR1 is LGHDT, CDR2 YNNKEL, per germline (reference sequence). The DNA of the CDR3 is TGTGCCAGCAGCCCGGTCCGGACCGGGGAGCTGTTTTTT. This encodes CASSPVRTGELFF.

V and J are TRBV12-3 or TRBV12-4 and TRBJ2-7; maybe TRBD1 (5 bases). There are 13 residues in the CDR3. V was pared by 6 bases and J by 4 bases, with 13 bases between. The CDR3 DNA sequence: TGTGCCAGCAGCCTGACAGCCCATTACGAGCAGTACTTC. It is translated as CASSLTAHYEQYF.

The rearrangement links TRBV16 to TRBJ1-2, with unresolved D. The CDR3 is made up of 16 amino acids. Trimming cost V 4 bases and J 1 base, with 16 bases left between them. Germline V gene lookup returns CDR1 KGHSY and CDR2 FQNENV. The CDR3 spells CASSLNADGINYGYTF. The DNA of the CDR3 is TGTGCCAGCAGCCTAAACGCGGACGGGATTAACTATGGCTACACCTTC.

The genes are TRBV20-1 and TRBJ2-2; 9 bases line up with TRBD2. The CDR3 is 15 residues long. The ends lost 0 bases at V and 9 bases at J; junction bases unmatched: 8. Germline V gene sequence: CDR1 DFQATT, CDR2 SNEGSKA (reference sequence). The CDR3 region is CSARDSGSRFRELFF. The CDR3, as DNA: TGCAGTGCTAGAGATAGCGGGAGTAGATTCCGGGAGCTGTTTTTT.

The sample holds a few counts of this clonotype. The rearrangement joins TRBV5-1 to TRBJ2-1, with 7 bases fitting TRBD2. V was pared by 0 bases and J by 1 base, with 7 bases of the junction left unmatched. Per germline, CDR1 SGHRS and CDR2 YFSETQ. The CDR3 contains 17 residues. The CDR3 here is CASSLVSSGGSYNEQFF. The CDR3 DNA follows: TGCGCCAGCAGCTTGGTCTCTAGCGGAGGGTCCTACAATGAGCAGTTCTTC.

This clonotype has more than one count but fewer than ten. The chain uses TRBV29-1 and TRBJ1-1; a weak D match, TRBD1 (6 bases). This CDR3 comprises 13 residues. Germline loops: CDR1 SQVTM, CDR2 ANQGSEA. Trimming left V 6 bases short and J 0 bases short, with 11 bases between. The CDR3 protein is CSVRTAMNTEAFF. For the CDR3, the DNA is TGCAGCGTAAGGACAGCCATGAACACTGAAGCTTTCTTT.

The genes are TRBV5-1 and TRBJ1-4; a possible D gene is TRBD1 (5 bases). V was pared by 0 bases and J by 8 bases, with 11 bases between. This CDR3 has 14 amino acids. Per germline, CDR1 SGHRS and CDR2 YFSETQ. CDR3 nucleotide sequence: TGCGCCAGCAGCTTGGAACCAGGGAGAGAAAAACTGTTTTTT. Translation: CASSLEPGREKLFF.

This chain's CDR3 is CASSSGTLPDTQYF. Here the CDR3 DNA reads TGTGCCAGCAGTTCCGGGACACTCCCAGATACGCAGTATTTT. V usage is TRBV28 and J usage is TRBJ2-3; possible D gene TRBD1, 6 bases. Germline V gene sequence: CDR1 MDHEN, CDR2 SYDVKM. Trimming took 4 bases from V and 4 from J, leaving 12 bases between them. The CDR3 extends over 14 amino acids.

The gene calls are TRBV5-1 and TRBJ2-7; D is perhaps TRBD2 (6 bases). The V gene's germline CDR1 is SGHRS and CDR2 YFSETQ. Trimming took off 5 bases at V and 6 bases at J, with 21 bases between the two ends. CDR3 length: 15 residues. CDR3: CASSITGRENAEQYF. For the CDR3, the DNA is TGCGCCAGCAGTATTACAGGACGGGAGAACGCCGAGCAGTACTTC.